These T cell receptor beta chains were read from a single sample in a study of CD8 T cells in Susac syndrome. TCRdb called the immunoSEQ multiplex PCR reads again in MiXCR, with one record for every CDR3 protein. Of more than 95,000 distinct CDR3 sequences in the sample, just under 95% are singletons; the top ten hold under 0.095%. Sequences were obtained from CD4+ T cells from PBMCs. Source of these receptors: a human donor with multiple sclerosis. CDR3s include the opening cysteine and the closing phenylalanine or tryptophan. The D gene is left open where the match is weak. Clone size, where shown, is once, few, many, or a class for clones that have expanded.

j_call: TRBJ2-1; v_call: TRBV7-9; d_call: .; clone_size: .; cdr3_aa: CASKVGTKGNEQFF; cdr3_nt: TGTGCCAGCAAAGTGGGGACGAAGGGGAATGAGCAGTTCTTC
j_call: TRBJ1-1; v_call: TRBV5-1; d_call: .; clone_size: few; cdr3_aa: CASSSTTGNTEAFF; cdr3_nt: TGCGCCAGCAGCTCGACGACGGGGAACACTGAAGCTTTCTTT
j_call: TRBJ2-1; v_call: TRBV6-2/TRBV6-3; d_call: TRBD1; clone_size: once; cdr3_aa: CASGSRDRVYEQFF; cdr3_nt: TGTGCCAGCGGGAGCCGGGACAGAGTGTATGAGCAGTTCTTC
j_call: TRBJ1-1; v_call: TRBV3-1; d_call: .; clone_size: .; cdr3_aa: CASSQGAGSTEAFF; cdr3_nt: TGTGCCAGCAGCCAAGGTGCAGGGAGCACTGAAGCTTTCTTT
j_call: TRBJ2-7; v_call: TRBV3-1; d_call: .; clone_size: .; cdr3_aa: CASSQDPGDLGYEQYF; cdr3_nt: TGTGCCAGCAGCCAAGATCCGGGGGACTTGGGCTACGAGCAGTACTTC
j_call: TRBJ2-7; v_call: TRBV3-1; d_call: .; clone_size: .; cdr3_aa: CASSPRARSYEQYF; cdr3_nt: TGTGCCAGCAGCCCCCGGGCCCGTTCCTACGAGCAGTACTTC
j_call: TRBJ2-2; v_call: TRBV7-9; d_call: .; clone_size: .; cdr3_aa: CASSSGSPGELFF; cdr3_nt: TGTGCCAGCAGCTCCGGATCCCCCGGGGAGCTGTTTTTT
j_call: TRBJ1-1; v_call: TRBV2; d_call: .; clone_size: .; cdr3_aa: CASTPGYGNTEAFF; cdr3_nt: TGTGCCAGCACCCCGGGGTACGGCAACACTGAAGCTTTCTTT
j_call: TRBJ2-6; v_call: TRBV20-1; d_call: .; clone_size: .; cdr3_aa: CSARPRTSSSGANVLTF; cdr3_nt: TGCAGTGCTAGGCCCAGGACAAGCAGCTCTGGGGCCAACGTCCTGACTTTC
j_call: TRBJ2-1; v_call: TRBV6-6; d_call: TRBD2; clone_size: .; cdr3_aa: CASSLAGGAGYNEQFF; cdr3_nt: TGTGCCAGCAGCCTAGCGGGGGGGGCGGGGTACAATGAGCAGTTCTTC
j_call: TRBJ2-1; v_call: TRBV12-3/TRBV12-4; d_call: TRBD1; clone_size: .; cdr3_aa: CASSRDRANEQFF; cdr3_nt: TGTGCCAGCAGTAGAGACAGGGCCAATGAGCAGTTCTTC
j_call: TRBJ1-1; v_call: TRBV19; d_call: .; clone_size: .; cdr3_aa: CASSPQAQYTEAFF; cdr3_nt: TGTGCCAGTAGTCCTCAGGCTCAATACACTGAAGCTTTCTTT
j_call: TRBJ2-7; v_call: TRBV3-1; d_call: TRBD1; clone_size: .; cdr3_aa: CASSFTGTGTYEQYF; cdr3_nt: TGTGCCAGCAGTTTCACCGGGACAGGGACGTACGAGCAGTACTTC
j_call: TRBJ2-5; v_call: TRBV27; d_call: TRBD2; clone_size: .; cdr3_aa: CASRGSAGGEETQYF; cdr3_nt: TGTGCCAGCAGGGGTTCTGCGGGGGGAGAAGAGACCCAGTACTTC
j_call: TRBJ2-5; v_call: TRBV2; d_call: TRBD2; clone_size: .; cdr3_aa: CASDGTGRVQETQYF; cdr3_nt: TGTGCCAGCGACGGAACCGGGAGGGTCCAGGAGACCCAGTACTTC
j_call: TRBJ2-3; v_call: TRBV9; d_call: .; clone_size: .; cdr3_aa: CASSVVTDTQYF; cdr3_nt: TGTGCCAGCAGCGTAGTAACAGATACGCAGTATTTT
j_call: TRBJ1-4; v_call: TRBV7-9; d_call: TRBD1; clone_size: .; cdr3_aa: CASSSRDRGPPNEKLFF; cdr3_nt: TGTGCCAGCAGCTCCCGGGACAGGGGGCCCCCTAATGAAAAACTGTTTTTT
j_call: TRBJ1-5; v_call: TRBV6-1; d_call: .; clone_size: .; cdr3_aa: CASRLRGSQPQHF; cdr3_nt: TGTGCCAGCAGACTCCGCGGGAGTCAGCCCCAGCATTTT
j_call: TRBJ2-5; v_call: TRBV20-1; d_call: TRBD2; clone_size: .; cdr3_aa: CSARVAGVETQYF; cdr3_nt: TGCAGTGCTAGGGTAGCGGGGGTAGAGACCCAGTACTTC
j_call: TRBJ2-3; v_call: TRBV29-1; d_call: .; clone_size: .; cdr3_aa: CSARARSTDTQYF; cdr3_nt: TGCAGCGCGCGGGCCCGAAGCACAGATACGCAGTATTTT
j_call: TRBJ2-5; v_call: TRBV11-2; d_call: .; clone_size: .; cdr3_aa: CASSPIFTTGTQYF; cdr3_nt: TGTGCCAGCAGCCCTATCTTCACAACGGGGACCCAGTACTTC
j_call: TRBJ2-7; v_call: TRBV7-9; d_call: TRBD2; clone_size: .; cdr3_aa: CASSFSGGMYEQYF; cdr3_nt: TGTGCCAGCAGCTTTTCCGGGGGGATGTACGAGCAGTACTTC
j_call: TRBJ2-5; v_call: TRBV20-1; d_call: .; clone_size: .; cdr3_aa: CSAREPGRRYQETQYF; cdr3_nt: TGCAGTGCTAGAGAACCGGGACGGAGGTACCAAGAGACCCAGTACTTC
j_call: TRBJ1-5; v_call: TRBV7-9; d_call: .; clone_size: .; cdr3_aa: CASSSMGQPQHF; cdr3_nt: TGTGCCAGCAGCTCCATGGGTCAGCCCCAGCATTTT
j_call: TRBJ2-2; v_call: TRBV29-1; d_call: .; clone_size: .; cdr3_aa: CSVVGSANTGELFF; cdr3_nt: TGCAGCGTTGTTGGCAGTGCGAACACCGGGGAGCTGTTTTTT
j_call: TRBJ2-1; v_call: TRBV4-3; d_call: .; clone_size: .; cdr3_aa: CASSQVTQGSEQFF; cdr3_nt: TGCGCCAGCAGCCAAGTTACACAGGGAAGCGAGCAGTTCTTC
j_call: TRBJ2-3; v_call: TRBV20-1; d_call: TRBD2; clone_size: .; cdr3_aa: CSAHSSGGVADTQYF; cdr3_nt: TGCAGTGCCCACTCGAGCGGGGGGGTCGCAGATACGCAGTATTTT
j_call: TRBJ1-1; v_call: TRBV20-1; d_call: TRBD1; clone_size: .; cdr3_aa: CSAKGQGGYEAFF; cdr3_nt: TGCAGTGCTAAAGGACAGGGCGGTTATGAAGCTTTCTTT
j_call: TRBJ2-7; v_call: TRBV13; d_call: TRBD2; clone_size: .; cdr3_aa: CASSSLAGGRDEQYF; cdr3_nt: TGTGCCAGCAGCTCCCTAGCGGGGGGCCGTGACGAGCAGTACTTC
j_call: TRBJ2-3; v_call: TRBV30; d_call: TRBD2; clone_size: .; cdr3_aa: CAWSRPSGGRTDTQYF; cdr3_nt: TGTGCCTGGAGTAGACCCTCGGGGGGGCGTACAGATACGCAGTATTTT
j_call: TRBJ2-7; v_call: TRBV19; d_call: TRBD1; clone_size: .; cdr3_aa: CASSTDRDGEQYF; cdr3_nt: TGTGCCAGTAGTACCGACAGGGACGGCGAGCAGTACTTC
j_call: TRBJ1-5; v_call: TRBV6-6; d_call: .; clone_size: .; cdr3_aa: CASSYSPGQQPQHF; cdr3_nt: TGTGCCAGCAGTTACTCCCCGGGACAACAGCCCCAGCATTTT
j_call: TRBJ2-5; v_call: TRBV10-3; d_call: .; clone_size: .; cdr3_aa: CAIRRGHQETQYF; cdr3_nt: TGTGCCATCAGGCGGGGGCATCAAGAGACCCAGTACTTC
j_call: TRBJ1-1; v_call: TRBV2; d_call: .; clone_size: .; cdr3_aa: CASSEIPNTEAFF; cdr3_nt: TGTGCCAGCAGTGAAATTCCTAACACTGAAGCTTTCTTT
j_call: TRBJ2-7; v_call: TRBV20-1; d_call: .; clone_size: .; cdr3_aa: CSARRPRSYEQYF; cdr3_nt: TGCAGTGCTAGGAGGCCTCGCTCCTACGAGCAGTACTTC